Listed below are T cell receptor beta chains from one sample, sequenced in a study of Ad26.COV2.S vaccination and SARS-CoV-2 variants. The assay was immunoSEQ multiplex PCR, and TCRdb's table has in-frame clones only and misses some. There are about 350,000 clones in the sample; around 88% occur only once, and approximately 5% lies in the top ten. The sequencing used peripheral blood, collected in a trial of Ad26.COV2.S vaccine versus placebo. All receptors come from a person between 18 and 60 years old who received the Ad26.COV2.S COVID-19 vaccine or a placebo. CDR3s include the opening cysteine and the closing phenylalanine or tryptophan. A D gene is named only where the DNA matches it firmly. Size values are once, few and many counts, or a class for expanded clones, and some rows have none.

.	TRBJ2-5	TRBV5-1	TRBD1	TGCGCCAGCACCCTGACAGGGGTGCGGCAAGAGACCCAGTACTTC	CASTLTGVRQETQYF
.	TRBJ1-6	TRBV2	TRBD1	TGTGCCAGCAGCACCATTCCAGGGGGGAGCTCCTATAATTCACCCCTCCACTTT	CASSTIPGGSSYNSPLHF
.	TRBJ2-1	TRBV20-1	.	TGCAGTGCTCTAGCCTACAATGAGCAGTTCTTC	CSALAYNEQFF
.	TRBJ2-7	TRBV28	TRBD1	TGTGCCAGCAGCGAGTACCGGGACAGCCCCTACGAGCAGTACTTC	CASSEYRDSPYEQYF
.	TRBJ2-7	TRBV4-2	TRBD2	TGTGCCAGCAGCCCAGGGAGCGGGACGACCTACGAGCAGTACTTC	CASSPGSGTTYEQYF
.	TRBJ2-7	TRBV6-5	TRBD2	TGTGCCAGCGGAAGCGGGAGGGCCGGGTACTACGAGCAGTACTTC	CASGSGRAGYYEQYF
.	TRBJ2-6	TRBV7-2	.	TGTGCCAGCAGCTTAGTAGGAGGGGCCAACGTCCTGACTTTC	CASSLVGGANVLTF
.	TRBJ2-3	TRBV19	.	TGTGCCAGTAGTCTGGCGGGGGCGGGAGATACGCAGTATTTT	CASSLAGAGDTQYF
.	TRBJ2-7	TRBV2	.	TGTGCCAGCAGTGAAACGGGAACCGAGCAGTACTTC	CASSETGTEQYF
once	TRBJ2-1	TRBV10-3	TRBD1	TGTGCCACCGGGACAGGGGAGAACAATGAGCAGTTCTTC	CATGTGENNEQFF